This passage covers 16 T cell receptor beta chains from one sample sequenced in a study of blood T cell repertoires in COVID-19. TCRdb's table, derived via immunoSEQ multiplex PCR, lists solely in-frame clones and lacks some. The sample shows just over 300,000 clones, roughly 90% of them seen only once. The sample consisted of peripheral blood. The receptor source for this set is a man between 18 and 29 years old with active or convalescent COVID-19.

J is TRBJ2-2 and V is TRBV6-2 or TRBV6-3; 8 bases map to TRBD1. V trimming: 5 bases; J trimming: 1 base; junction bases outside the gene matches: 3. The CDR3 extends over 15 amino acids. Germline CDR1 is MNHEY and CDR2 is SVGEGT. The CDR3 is CASSRQGLNTGELFF. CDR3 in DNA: TGTGCCAGCAGTCGACAGGGGCTGAACACCGGGGAGCTGTTTTTT.

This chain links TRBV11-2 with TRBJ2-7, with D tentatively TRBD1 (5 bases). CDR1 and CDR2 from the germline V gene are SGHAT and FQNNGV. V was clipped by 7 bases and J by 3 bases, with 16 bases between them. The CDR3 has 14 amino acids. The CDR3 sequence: CASTPQATGYEQYF. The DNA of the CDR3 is TGTGCCAGCACCCCCCAGGCAACAGGCTACGAGCAGTACTTC.

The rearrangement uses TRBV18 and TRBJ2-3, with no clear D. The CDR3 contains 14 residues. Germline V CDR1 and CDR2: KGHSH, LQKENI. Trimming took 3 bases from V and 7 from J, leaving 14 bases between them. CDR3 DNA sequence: TGTGCCAGCTCACCCGGTCCAAAATCATATACGCAGTATTTT. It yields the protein CASSPGPKSYTQYF.

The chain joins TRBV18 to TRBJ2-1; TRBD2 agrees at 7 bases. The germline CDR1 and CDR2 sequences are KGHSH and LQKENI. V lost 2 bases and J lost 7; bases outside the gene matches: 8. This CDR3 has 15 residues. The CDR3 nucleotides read TGTGCCAGCTCACCAGGAACGGGGGGAGGGAATGAGCAGTTCTTC. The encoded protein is CASSPGTGGGNEQFF.

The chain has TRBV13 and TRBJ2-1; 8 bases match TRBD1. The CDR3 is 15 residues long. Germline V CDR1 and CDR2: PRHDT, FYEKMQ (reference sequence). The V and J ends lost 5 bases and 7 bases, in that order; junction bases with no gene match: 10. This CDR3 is CASSSRDRRFNEQFF. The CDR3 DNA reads TGTGCCAGCAGCAGCCGGGACAGGCGATTTAATGAGCAGTTCTTC.

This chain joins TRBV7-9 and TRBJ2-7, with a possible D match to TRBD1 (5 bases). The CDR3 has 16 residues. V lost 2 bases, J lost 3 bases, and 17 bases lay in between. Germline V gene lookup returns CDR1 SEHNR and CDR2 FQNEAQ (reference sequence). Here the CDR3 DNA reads TGTGCCAGCAGCTTATGGACACCCCAAGGAATCTACGAGCAGTACTTC. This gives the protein CASSLWTPQGIYEQYF.

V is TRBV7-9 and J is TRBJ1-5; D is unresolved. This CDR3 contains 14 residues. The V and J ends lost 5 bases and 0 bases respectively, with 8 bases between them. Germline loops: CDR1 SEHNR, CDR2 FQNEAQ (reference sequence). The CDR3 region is CASSLSYSNQPQHF. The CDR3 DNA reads TGTGCCAGCAGCCTTTCTTATAGCAATCAGCCCCAGCATTTT.

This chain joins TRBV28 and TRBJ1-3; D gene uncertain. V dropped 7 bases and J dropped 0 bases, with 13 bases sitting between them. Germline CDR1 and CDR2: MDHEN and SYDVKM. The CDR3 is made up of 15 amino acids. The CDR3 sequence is CASIEPGISGNTIYF. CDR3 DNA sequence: TGTGCCAGCATTGAGCCAGGCATCTCTGGAAACACCATATATTTT.

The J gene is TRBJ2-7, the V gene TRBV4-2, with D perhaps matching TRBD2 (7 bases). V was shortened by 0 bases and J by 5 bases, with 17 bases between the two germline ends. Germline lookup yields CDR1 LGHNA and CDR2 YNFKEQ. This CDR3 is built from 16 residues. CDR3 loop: CASSQDGQRGAHEQYF. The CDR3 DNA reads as TGTGCCAGCAGCCAAGATGGCCAACGGGGGGCCCACGAGCAGTACTTC.

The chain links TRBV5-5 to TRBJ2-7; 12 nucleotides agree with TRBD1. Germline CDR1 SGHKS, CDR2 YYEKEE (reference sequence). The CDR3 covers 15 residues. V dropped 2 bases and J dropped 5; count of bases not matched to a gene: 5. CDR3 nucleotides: TGTGCCAGCAGCTTCCCGGGACAGGGGGCTAACGAGCAGTACTTC. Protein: CASSFPGQGANEQYF.

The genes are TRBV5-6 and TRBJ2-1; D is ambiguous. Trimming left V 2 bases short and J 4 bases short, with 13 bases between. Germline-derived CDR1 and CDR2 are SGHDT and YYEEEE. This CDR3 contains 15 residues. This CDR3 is CASSFGSVGYNEQFF. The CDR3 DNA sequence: TGTGCCAGCAGCTTCGGGTCCGTGGGTTACAATGAGCAGTTCTTC.

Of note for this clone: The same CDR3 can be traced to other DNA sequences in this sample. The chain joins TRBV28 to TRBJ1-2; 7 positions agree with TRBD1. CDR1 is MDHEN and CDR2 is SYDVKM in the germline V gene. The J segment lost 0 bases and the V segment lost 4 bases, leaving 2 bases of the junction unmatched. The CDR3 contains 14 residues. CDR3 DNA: TGTGCCAGCAGTTGGGACAGTTCTAACTATGGCTACACCTTC. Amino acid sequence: CASSWDSSNYGYTF.

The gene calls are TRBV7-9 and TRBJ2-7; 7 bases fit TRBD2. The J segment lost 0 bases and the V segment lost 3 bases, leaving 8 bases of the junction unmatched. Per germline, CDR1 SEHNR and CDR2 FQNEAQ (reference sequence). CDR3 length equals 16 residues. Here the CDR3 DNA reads TGTGCCAGCAGCTTTCCCAGCGGGGCCAGCTCCTACGAGCAGTACTTC. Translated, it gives CASSFPSGASSYEQYF.

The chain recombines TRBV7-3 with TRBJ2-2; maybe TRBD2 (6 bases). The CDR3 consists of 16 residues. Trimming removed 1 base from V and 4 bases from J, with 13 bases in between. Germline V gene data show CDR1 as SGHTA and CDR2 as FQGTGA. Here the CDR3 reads CASSLNRPGVTGELFF. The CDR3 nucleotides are TGTGCCAGCAGCTTAAATCGTCCGGGGGTCACCGGGGAGCTGTTTTTT. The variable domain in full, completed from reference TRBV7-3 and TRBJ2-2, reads GAGVSQTPSNKVTEKGKYVELRCDPISGHTALYWYRQSLGQGPEFLIYFQGTGAADDSGLPNDRFFAVRPEGSVSTLKIQRTERGDSAVYLCASSLNRPGVTGELFFGEGSRLTVL.

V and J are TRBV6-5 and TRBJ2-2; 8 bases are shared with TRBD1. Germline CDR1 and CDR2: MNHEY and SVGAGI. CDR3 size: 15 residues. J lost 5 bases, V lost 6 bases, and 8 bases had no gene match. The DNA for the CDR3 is TGTGCCAGCAGGGCCAGGACAGGGCAGACCGGGGAGCTGTTTTTT. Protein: CASRARTGQTGELFF.

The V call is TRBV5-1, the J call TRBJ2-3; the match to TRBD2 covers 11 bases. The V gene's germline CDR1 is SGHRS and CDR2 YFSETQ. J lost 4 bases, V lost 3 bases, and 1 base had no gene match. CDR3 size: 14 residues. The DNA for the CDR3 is TGCGCCAGCAGCTGGACTAGCGGGCCAGATACGCAGTATTTT. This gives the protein CASSWTSGPDTQYF.